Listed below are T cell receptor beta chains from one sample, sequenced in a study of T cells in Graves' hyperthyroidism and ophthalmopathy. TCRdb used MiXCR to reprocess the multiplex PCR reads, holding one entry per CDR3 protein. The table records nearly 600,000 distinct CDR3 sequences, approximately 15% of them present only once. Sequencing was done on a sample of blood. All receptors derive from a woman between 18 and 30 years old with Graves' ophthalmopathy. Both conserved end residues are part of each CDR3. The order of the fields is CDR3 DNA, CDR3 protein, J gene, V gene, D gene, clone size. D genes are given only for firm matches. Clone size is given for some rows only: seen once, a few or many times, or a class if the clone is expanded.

TGTGCCAGCAGTTACCGGGACCCACTGGGAGAAAAACTGTTTTTT,CASSYRDPLGEKLFF,TRBJ1-4,TRBV6-2/TRBV6-3,NA,many
TGTGCCAGCAGTGGAGCGGGACTAGCTTCTACGAAGCAGTACTTC,CASSGAGLASTKQYF,TRBJ2-7,TRBV2,TRBD2,many
TGTGCCAGCAGTTTAAGGCCCCCGAACACTGAAGCTTTCTTT,CASSLRPPNTEAFF,TRBJ1-1,TRBV12-3/TRBV12-4,NA,many
TGTGCCAGCAGTACAACCGGGACAGAAGAGACCCAGTACTTC,CASSTTGTEETQYF,TRBJ2-5,TRBV2,TRBD1,many
TGTGCCAGCAGTGAGGGACTAGCGGGGACCTACGAGCAGTACTTC,CASSEGLAGTYEQYF,TRBJ2-7,TRBV6-1,TRBD2,many
TGTGCCAGCAGCCCTGGGACAGAAAACACCGGGGAGCTGTTTTTT,CASSPGTENTGELFF,TRBJ2-2,TRBV9,TRBD1,few
TGTGCTAGCAGCTTCCAGCGGGCCCCCACAGATACGCAGTATTTT,CASSFQRAPTDTQYF,TRBJ2-3,TRBV7-7,NA,many
TGTGCCTGGAGTGGGGATGGCAATCAGCCCCAGCATTTT,CAWSGDGNQPQHF,TRBJ1-5,TRBV30,NA,many
TGCAGTGCTGATGGATTCTCCTACGAGCAGTACTTC,CSADGFSYEQYF,TRBJ2-7,TRBV20-1,NA,NA
TGTGCCAGCAGTTCCGGGACGCCCGGAAACACCATATATTTT,CASSSGTPGNTIYF,TRBJ1-3,TRBV28,NA,many
TGTGCCAGCAGCTCGCGCGGTTATGAAGTAAAACTGTTTTTT,CASSSRGYEVKLFF,TRBJ1-4,TRBV7-9,NA,NA
TGTGCCAGCAGTTACCCCGGACAGGGGTTCCGGCTCTACGCGCCCCAGCATTTT,CASSYPGQGFRLYAPQHF,TRBJ1-5,TRBV7-9,TRBD1,NA
TGTGCCAGCAGCTTCGTGACAGGGGGCAATGGCTACACCTTC,CASSFVTGGNGYTF,TRBJ1-2,TRBV5-4,TRBD1,NA
TGTGCCAGTAGTACTTCCGGGACAGGAGGAATTGCTTTCTTT,CASSTSGTGGIAFF,TRBJ1-1,TRBV19,TRBD1,NA
TGTGCCACCAGTGCAACCGGCTCTGGAAACACCATATATTTT,CATSATGSGNTIYF,TRBJ1-3,TRBV24-1,NA,few
TGTGCCAGCAGCTTAGCGGGACGGGTAGTAAACTATGGCTACACCTTC,CASSLAGRVVNYGYTF,TRBJ1-2,TRBV7-9,NA,many
TGTGCCAGCAGGACAGGGACTCAAGAGACCCAGTACTTC,CASRTGTQETQYF,TRBJ2-5,TRBV28,NA,many
TGTGCCAGCAGTTCCCAAGGGACTAGCTTCGATGAGCAGTTCTTC,CASSSQGTSFDEQFF,TRBJ2-1,TRBV6-2/TRBV6-3,TRBD2,many
TGCGCCAGCAGCCCCCTGGGCGGGAGGGCCCACAATGAGCAGTTCTTC,CASSPLGGRAHNEQFF,TRBJ2-1,TRBV4-1,TRBD2,NA
TGTGCCAGCAGTACTGGACAGGGAGACGAGCAGTACTTC,CASSTGQGDEQYF,TRBJ2-7,TRBV28,TRBD1,NA
TGTGCCAGCAGTCCGCAGACTATTTACAATGAGCAGTTCTTC,CASSPQTIYNEQFF,TRBJ2-1,TRBV6-1,NA,few
TGTGCCAGCAGCCCAGGACAGGGGACCTACAATGAGCAGTTCTTC,CASSPGQGTYNEQFF,TRBJ2-1,TRBV7-9,TRBD1,many
TGTGCCAGCAGCCGGACAGGGACTAGATATGGCTACACCTTC,CASSRTGTRYGYTF,TRBJ1-2,TRBV7-3,TRBD1,NA
TGTGCCAGCAGTTTAGATGGACAGGGCTACACCTTC,CASSLDGQGYTF,TRBJ1-2,TRBV12-3/TRBV12-4,NA,many
TGTGCCAGCAGATTCAACAGGGGCAGCTCCTACAATGAGCAGTTCTTC,CASRFNRGSSYNEQFF,TRBJ2-1,TRBV6-2/TRBV6-3,TRBD1,many
TGTGCCAGCAGTTCCCCCGGGACTAGCGGCAAGGAGACCCAGTACTTC,CASSSPGTSGKETQYF,TRBJ2-5,TRBV2,TRBD2,few
TGTGCCAGCAGTCCCCTAGGTCGGGATAATAGGAATGAGCAGTTCTTC,CASSPLGRDNRNEQFF,TRBJ2-1,TRBV12-3/TRBV12-4,NA,many
TGTGCCAGCAGCTTATACGACTATGGCTACACCTTC,CASSLYDYGYTF,TRBJ1-2,TRBV7-2,NA,many